This is a list of T cell receptor beta chains from one sample in a study of control samples from healthy donors and cancer patients. Sequencing used immunoSEQ multiplex PCR; TCRdb keeps in-frame clones, though not all of them. Of about 170,000 clones in the sample, 91% were seen once. Sequenced material: blood. The receptors here all came from a young woman in good health. Each CDR3 is given with its conserved first and last residue. A D gene is named only where the DNA matches it firmly. Where a row states a size, it is once, few, many or the class of an expanded clone; other rows omit it.

j_call d_call v_call clone_size cdr3_aa cdr3_nt
TRBJ2-7 TRBD1 TRBV7-9 - CASSLTDRSYEQYF TGTGCCAGCAGCTTAACGGACAGGTCCTACGAGCAGTACTTC
TRBJ1-1 TRBD1 TRBV5-6 - CASSPDRGRINTEAFF TGTGCCAGCAGCCCGGACAGGGGGCGGATCAACACTGAAGCTTTCTTT
TRBJ2-7 - TRBV20-1 - CSASPSSYEQYF TGCAGTGCTAGTCCTAGCTCCTACGAGCAGTACTTC
TRBJ2-2 - TRBV3-1/TRBV3-2 - CASSQVGIQELFF TGTGCCAGCAGCCAAGTCGGTATACAGGAGCTGTTTTTT
TRBJ2-7 TRBD2 TRBV6-6 - CASSTGTSLYEQYF TGTGCCAGCAGCACCGGGACTAGCCTTTACGAGCAGTACTTC
TRBJ1-2 TRBD1 TRBV27 - CASSLGQGRFGYTF TGTGCCAGCAGTTTAGGACAGGGACGGTTTGGCTACACCTTC
TRBJ2-1 TRBD2 TRBV24-1 - CATSDPTSGRGGEQFF TGTGCCACCAGTGACCCGACTAGCGGGAGGGGTGGTGAGCAGTTCTTC
TRBJ2-7 TRBD1 TRBV6-5 - CASSYAGTGSYEQYF TGTGCCAGCAGTTACGCGGGGACAGGCTCCTACGAGCAGTACTTC
TRBJ2-3 TRBD2 TRBV18 - CASSPPGLADTQYF TGTGCCAGCTCACCTCCGGGACTAGCCGATACGCAGTATTTT
TRBJ2-5 - TRBV9 - CASSVATGAPETQYF TGTGCCAGCAGCGTAGCTACGGGAGCCCCAGAGACCCAGTACTTC
TRBJ2-3 - TRBV29-1 - CSVSTVLSDTQYF TGCAGCGTTTCAACAGTTCTATCAGATACGCAGTATTTT
TRBJ1-4 - TRBV3-1/TRBV3-2 - CASSQASNEKLFF TGTGCCAGCAGCCAAGCTTCCAATGAAAAACTGTTTTTT
TRBJ1-6 - TRBV12-3/TRBV12-4 - CASSPRQDSPLHF TGTGCCAGCAGTCCCCGACAGGATTCACCCCTCCACTTT
TRBJ2-1 TRBD2 TRBV5-4 - CASSLLAGRAYNEQFF TGTGCCAGCAGCTTGTTAGCGGGAAGGGCCTACAATGAGCAGTTCTTC
TRBJ1-6 - TRBV25-1 - CASSLDGIYNSPLHF TGTGCCAGCAGTCTCGACGGGATCTATAATTCACCCCTCCACTTT
TRBJ1-1 - TRBV9 - CASSVWGADTEAFF TGTGCCAGCAGCGTATGGGGGGCGGACACTGAAGCTTTCTTT
TRBJ2-2 - TRBV28 - CASSPPSTGELFF TGTGCCAGCAGCCCCCCTAGCACCGGGGAGCTGTTTTTT
TRBJ1-2 - TRBV28 once CASSFYRELYGYTF TGTGCCAGCAGTTTCTACAGGGAACTCTATGGCTACACCTTC
TRBJ1-2 TRBD1 TRBV7-3 - CASSLNGRGPEGNYGYTF TGTGCCAGCAGCTTAAATGGCAGGGGGCCGGAGGGTAACTATGGCTACACCTTC
TRBJ2-1 TRBD2 TRBV6-4 once CASSDSTSGGDEQFF TGTGCCAGCAGTGACTCGACTAGCGGGGGGGATGAGCAGTTCTTC
TRBJ2-7 - TRBV11-1 - CASSLGLDSYEQYF TGTGCCAGCAGCTTAGGTTTAGACTCCTACGAGCAGTACTTC
TRBJ1-4 TRBD1 TRBV2 - CASSNRGEKLFF TGTGCCAGCAGTAACAGGGGCGAAAAACTGTTTTTT
TRBJ2-2 - TRBV12-3/TRBV12-4 - CASSTGFTGELFF TGTGCCAGCAGCACAGGATTCACCGGGGAGCTGTTTTTT
TRBJ2-1 TRBD2 TRBV29-1 once CSVAGLAGGGSSYNEQFF TGCAGCGTTGCGGGTTTAGCGGGAGGTGGGAGCTCCTACAATGAGCAGTTCTTC
TRBJ1-4 - TRBV25-1 - CASSEWGGSNEKLFF TGTGCCAGCAGTGAATGGGGGGGTAGTAATGAAAAACTGTTTTTT
TRBJ1-2 TRBD1 TRBV9 few CASSSRTGTNYGYTF TGTGCCAGCAGCTCCCGGACAGGGACTAACTATGGCTACACCTTC
TRBJ2-5 TRBD2 TRBV11-3 - CASGRTGSGRQGETQYF TGTGCCAGCGGACGAACGGGTAGCGGGAGGCAGGGGGAGACCCAGTACTTC
TRBJ2-5 TRBD2 TRBV7-3 - CASSLGGLAGGQETQYF TGTGCCAGCAGCTTAGGGGGACTAGCGGGAGGGCAAGAGACCCAGTACTTC
TRBJ1-4 TRBD1 TRBV5-6 - CASSGGQDEKLFF TGTGCCAGCAGCGGGGGACAGGATGAAAAACTGTTTTTT
TRBJ1-5 - TRBV7-2 - CASSPGTGQKRQHF TGTGCCAGCAGCCCCGGGACGGGCCAAAAACGCCAGCATTTT